In its sample, the clone carrying this T cell receptor beta chain was seen a few times. This entry belongs to a study of T cell repertoires in cytomegalovirus infection. From germline, CDR1 is SEHNR and CDR2 FQNEAQ (reference sequence). Trimming shortened V by 2 bases and J by 1 base, and 14 bases separated the two germline ends. The CDR3 is 16 amino acids. TCRdb reprocessed the reads with MiXCR, giving one entry per CDR3 protein. Among 740,000 or so distinct CDR3 sequences listed, 35% were seen once. This chain links TRBV7-9 with TRBJ1-2; a possible D gene is TRBD1 (5 bases). The TCR originated in a human donor in good health (CMV status not recorded). Some clones in this sample may be carry-over from other donors' samples. Sequenced input: PBMCs. In DNA form, the CDR3 reads TGTGCCAGCAGCTTAACAGGAATCATTGATAACTATGGCTACACCTTC. It codes for CASSLTGIIDNYGYTF.